The entry below describes one T cell receptor beta chain. Distinct nucleotide sequences in the sample also encode this CDR3. Germline V gene sequence: CDR1 LNHDA, CDR2 SQIVND (reference sequence). The CDR3 extends over 12 amino acids. V lost 8 bases, J lost 4 bases, and 2 bases stayed unmatched. This specimen comes from a study of blood T cell repertoires in COVID-19. Assay: immunoSEQ multiplex PCR; the TCRdb copy retains only in-frame clones and omits some. In the table there are about 290,000 clones, 85% to 90% of which are singletons. The TCR was taken from a woman in her thirties with COVID-19, enrolled during active disease. Material: peripheral blood. The V and J genes are TRBV19 and TRBJ2-1; 7 nucleotides agree with TRBD2. In nucleotides, the CDR3 is TGTGCCAGTCGAGCGGGGTACAATGAGCAGTTCTTC. This encodes CASRAGYNEQFF.